What follows is one TCR beta chain and its context. The CDR3 covers 15 residues. CDR1 is WSHSY, CDR2 SAAADI, per germline. V lost 3 bases to trimming and J lost 7 bases; unmatched junction nucleotides: 8. The sample belongs to a study of blood T cell repertoires in COVID-19. As for the study in general: Specimens from acute and convalescent COVID-19 originated in the United States, Italy and Spain. Nucleic acid was either cDNA or gDNA, and it came from T cells, B-cell-depleted T cells, or PBMCs.

Original methodology: Reference gene primer amplification yielded estimated nucleated cell counts. Clones were read by immunoSEQ multiplex PCR, and TCRdb kept only the in-frame ones, dropping some. Clone size and V and J calls were adopted from that table, with D and trimming inferred from the DNA. The data contain about 55,000 clones, around nine tenths of them singletons. The sequenced sample consisted of peripheral blood. The chain uses TRBV10-2 and TRBJ2-5; 10 bases match TRBD2. The clonotype was recovered from a man in his 60s with active COVID-19. DNA of the CDR3: TGCGCCAGCAGTGACGGTGCTAGCGGGAGAGGGACCCAGTACTTC. This encodes CASSDGASGRGTQYF.